What follows is one TCR beta chain and its context. Under the authors' procedure: For nucleated cells, counts were estimated from reference gene primer amplification. Data came from immunoSEQ multiplex PCR; TCRdb stores just in-frame clones and leaves some out. V, J and clone size reflect that table, while D and trimming were determined from the DNA. Of 150,000 to 200,000 clones in the sample, about 83% were seen once. The data originate from a study of blood T cell repertoires in COVID-19. Trimming removed 7 bases at V and 1 base at J, with 17 bases between. The CDR3 runs to 17 residues. Germline V gives CDR1 LGHDT, CDR2 YNNKEL (reference sequence).

The chain has TRBV3-1 (or the pseudogene TRBV3-2) and TRBJ2-6; maybe TRBD1 (5 bases). The sequenced sample consisted of peripheral blood. The sequence came from a woman in her 70s with COVID-19, enrolled during active disease. The DNA for the CDR3 is TGTGCCAGCATCGGTGGTGGGGCTTTTTCTGGGGCCAACGTCCTGACTTTC. Its translation: CASIGGGAFSGANVLTF.